The T cell receptor (beta chain) under discussion was sequenced for a study of blood T cells in healthy people across ages. This CDR3 is 15 amino acids long. The germline V gene has CDR1 SGHVS and CDR2 FQNEAQ. J gave up 4 bases and V 5 bases, and 8 bases lay outside the gene matches. General study results and limits: Expanded clonotype shifts may have been confounded, as the donors had an unknown CMV status. In these data, TCR beta diversity tracked strongly with naive T cell percentage. Older individuals had lower TCR beta diversity per million T cells (the decline was roughly linear).

The sample holds a few counts of this clonotype. Antigen unknown. With a J-beta primer mix and a sample-barcoded 5' primer, a second PCR ran roughly 6 to 12 cycles. At least 2.5 million CDR3-containing paired-end reads were obtained per sample. TCRdb itself ran the 5' RACE reads through MiXCR, one entry per CDR3 protein. The sample lists fewer than 1,000,000 distinct CDR3 sequences, more than 40% occurring once. The sample was blood. The J gene is TRBJ2-7, the V gene TRBV7-8; 10 bases map to TRBD1. The origin of this receptor is a man between 60 and 70 years old in good health. The CDR3 DNA reads TGTGCCAGCAGCGATCCTTGGGACAGGGGATACGAGCAGTACTTC. Residues: CASSDPWDRGYEQYF.